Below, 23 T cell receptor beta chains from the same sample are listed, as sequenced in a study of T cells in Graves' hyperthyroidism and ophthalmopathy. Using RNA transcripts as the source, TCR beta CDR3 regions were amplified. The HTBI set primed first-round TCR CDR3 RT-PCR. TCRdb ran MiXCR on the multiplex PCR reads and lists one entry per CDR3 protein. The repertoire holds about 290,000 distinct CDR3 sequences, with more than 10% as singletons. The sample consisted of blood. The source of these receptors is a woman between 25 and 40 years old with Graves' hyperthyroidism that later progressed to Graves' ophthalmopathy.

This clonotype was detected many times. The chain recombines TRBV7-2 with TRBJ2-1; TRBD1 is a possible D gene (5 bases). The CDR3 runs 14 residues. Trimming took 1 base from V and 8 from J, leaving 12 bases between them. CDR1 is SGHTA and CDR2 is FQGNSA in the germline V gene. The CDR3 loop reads CASSLGLRVDEQFF. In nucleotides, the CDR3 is TGTGCCAGCAGCTTAGGGCTCAGGGTCGATGAGCAGTTCTTC.

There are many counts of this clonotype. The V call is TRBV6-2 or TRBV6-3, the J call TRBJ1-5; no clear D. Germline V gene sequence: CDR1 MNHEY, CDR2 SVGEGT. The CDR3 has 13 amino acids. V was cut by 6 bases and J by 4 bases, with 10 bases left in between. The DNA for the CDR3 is TGTGCCAGCAGATCAGGCGGGAATCAGCCCCAGCATTTT. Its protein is CASRSGGNQPQHF.

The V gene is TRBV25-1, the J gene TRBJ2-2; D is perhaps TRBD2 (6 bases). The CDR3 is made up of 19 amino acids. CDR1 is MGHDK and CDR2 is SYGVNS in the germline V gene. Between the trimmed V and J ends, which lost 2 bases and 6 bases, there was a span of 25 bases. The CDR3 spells CASSENTPWTSTGAGELFF. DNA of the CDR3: TGTGCCAGCAGTGAAAATACACCCTGGACCTCGACGGGAGCCGGGGAGCTGTTTTTT.

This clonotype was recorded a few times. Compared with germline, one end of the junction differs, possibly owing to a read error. This CDR3 reads CASSLDYTGELFF. CDR3 nucleotides: TGTGCTAGCAGCTTAGATTACACCGGGGAGCTGTTTTTT. The J gene is TRBJ2-2, the V gene TRBV7-7; D unresolved. The CDR3 runs to 13 residues. Germline V gene data show CDR1 as SSHAT and CDR2 as FNYEAQ (reference sequence).

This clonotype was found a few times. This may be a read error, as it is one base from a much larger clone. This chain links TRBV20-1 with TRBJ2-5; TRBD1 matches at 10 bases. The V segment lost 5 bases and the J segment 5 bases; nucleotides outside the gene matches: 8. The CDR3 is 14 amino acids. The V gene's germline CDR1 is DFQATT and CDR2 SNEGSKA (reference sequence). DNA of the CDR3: TGCAGTGCTCCACGGGACAGGGGAGGGGAGACCCAGTACTTC. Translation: CSAPRDRGGETQYF.

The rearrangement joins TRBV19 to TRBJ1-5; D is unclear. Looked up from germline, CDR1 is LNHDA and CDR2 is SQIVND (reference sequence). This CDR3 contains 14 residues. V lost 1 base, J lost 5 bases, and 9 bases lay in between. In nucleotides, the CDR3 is TGTGCCAGTAGTATAGTACCGGAGGATCAGCCCCAGCATTTT. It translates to CASSIVPEDQPQHF.

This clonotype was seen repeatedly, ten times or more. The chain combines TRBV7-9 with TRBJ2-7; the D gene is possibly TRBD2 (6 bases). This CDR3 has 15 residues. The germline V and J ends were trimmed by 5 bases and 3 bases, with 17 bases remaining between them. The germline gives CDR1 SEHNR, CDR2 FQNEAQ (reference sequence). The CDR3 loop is CASSPRLAELYEQYF. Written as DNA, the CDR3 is TGTGCCAGCAGCCCCAGGTTAGCGGAGCTCTACGAGCAGTACTTC.

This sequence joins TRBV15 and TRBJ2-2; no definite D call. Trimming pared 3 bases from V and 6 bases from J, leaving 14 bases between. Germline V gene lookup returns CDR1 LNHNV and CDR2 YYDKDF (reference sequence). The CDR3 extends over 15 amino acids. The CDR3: CATSRSVGSAGELFF. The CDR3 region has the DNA TGTGCCACCAGCAGGTCTGTGGGATCGGCCGGGGAGCTGTTTTTT. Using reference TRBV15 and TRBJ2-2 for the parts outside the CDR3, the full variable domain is DAMVIQNPRYQVTQFGKPVTLSCSQTLNHNVMYWYQQKSSQAPKLLFHYYDKDFNNEADTPDNFQSRRPNTSFCFLDIRSPGLGDTAMYLCATSRSVGSAGELFFGEGSRLTVL.

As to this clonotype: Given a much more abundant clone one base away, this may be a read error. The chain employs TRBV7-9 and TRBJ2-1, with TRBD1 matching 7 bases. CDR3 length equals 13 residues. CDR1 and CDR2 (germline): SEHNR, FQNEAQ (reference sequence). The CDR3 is CASRVTGNNERFF. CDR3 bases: TGTGCCAGCAGAGTGACAGGGAACAATGAGCGGTTCTTC.

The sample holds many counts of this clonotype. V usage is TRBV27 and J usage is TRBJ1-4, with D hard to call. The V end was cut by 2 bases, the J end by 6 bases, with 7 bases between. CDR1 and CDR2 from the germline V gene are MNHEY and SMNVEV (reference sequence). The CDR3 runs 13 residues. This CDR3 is CASSLLGDEKLFF. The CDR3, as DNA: TGTGCCAGCAGTTTACTGGGAGATGAAAAACTGTTTTTT.

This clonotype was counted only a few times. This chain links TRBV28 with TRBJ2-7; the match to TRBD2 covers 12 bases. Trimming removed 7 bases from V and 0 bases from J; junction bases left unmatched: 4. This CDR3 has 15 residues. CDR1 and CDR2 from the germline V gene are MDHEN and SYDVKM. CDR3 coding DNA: TGTGCCAGCACCGGACTAGCGGGATTCTCCTACGAGCAGTACTTC. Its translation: CASTGLAGFSYEQYF.

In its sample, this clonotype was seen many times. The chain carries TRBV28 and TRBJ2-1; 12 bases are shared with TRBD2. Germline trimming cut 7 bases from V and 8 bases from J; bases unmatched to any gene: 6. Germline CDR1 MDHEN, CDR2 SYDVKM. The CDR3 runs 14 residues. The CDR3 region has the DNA TGTGCCAGCAACGGACTAGCGGGACCCGATGAGCAGTTCTTC. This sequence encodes CASNGLAGPDEQFF.

The CDR3 DNA sequence: TGTGCCAGCAGCTTGTGGCAAAACACCGGGGAGCTGTTTTTT. Translated: CASSLWQNTGELFF. The chain recombines TRBV5-5 with TRBJ2-2; D gene unclear. The CDR3 loop spans 14 amino acids. The ends were cut back, 1 base at V and 2 bases at J, with 6 bases in the middle. In germline, CDR1 is SGHKS, CDR2 YYEKEE (reference sequence).

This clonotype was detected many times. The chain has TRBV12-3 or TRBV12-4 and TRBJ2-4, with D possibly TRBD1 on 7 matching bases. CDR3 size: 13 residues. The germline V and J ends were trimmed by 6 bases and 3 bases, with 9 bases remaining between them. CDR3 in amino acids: CASSQGGKNIQYF. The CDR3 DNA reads TGTGCCAGCAGCCAGGGGGGCAAAAACATTCAGTACTTC.

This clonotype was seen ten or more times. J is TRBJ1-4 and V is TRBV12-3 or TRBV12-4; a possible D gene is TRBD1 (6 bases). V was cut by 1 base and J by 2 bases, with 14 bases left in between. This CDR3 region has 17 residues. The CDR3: CASSLGGPGLTNEKLFF. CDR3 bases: TGTGCCAGCAGTTTAGGGGGGCCGGGACTTACTAATGAAAAACTGTTTTTT.

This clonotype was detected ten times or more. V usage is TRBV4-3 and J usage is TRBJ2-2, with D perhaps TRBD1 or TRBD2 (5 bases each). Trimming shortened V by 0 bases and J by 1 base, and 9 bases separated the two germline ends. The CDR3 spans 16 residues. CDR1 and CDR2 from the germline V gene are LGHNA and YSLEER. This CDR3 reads CASSQEKGRNTGELFF. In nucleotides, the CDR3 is TGCGCCAGCAGCCAAGAAAAGGGACGGAACACCGGGGAGCTGTTTTTT.

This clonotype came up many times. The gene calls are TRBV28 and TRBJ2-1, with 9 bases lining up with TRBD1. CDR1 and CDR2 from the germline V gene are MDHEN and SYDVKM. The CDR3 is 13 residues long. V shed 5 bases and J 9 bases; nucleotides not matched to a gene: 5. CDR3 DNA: TGTGCCAGCAGTCCCCGGGACAGGGCTGAGCAGTTCTTC. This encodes CASSPRDRAEQFF. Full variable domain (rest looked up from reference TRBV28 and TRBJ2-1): DVKVTQSSRYLVKRTGEKVFLECVQDMDHENMFWYRQDPGLGLRLIYFSYDVKMKEKGDIPEGYSVSREKKERFSLILESASTNQTSMYLCASSPRDRAEQFFGPGTRLTVL.

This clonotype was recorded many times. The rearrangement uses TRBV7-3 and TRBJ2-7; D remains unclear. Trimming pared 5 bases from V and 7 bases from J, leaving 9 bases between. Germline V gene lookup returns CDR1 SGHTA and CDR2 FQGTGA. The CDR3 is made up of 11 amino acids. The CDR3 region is CASSPTLEQYF. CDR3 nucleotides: TGTGCCAGCAGCCCGACCTTGGAGCAGTACTTC. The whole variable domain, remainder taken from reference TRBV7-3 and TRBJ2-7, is GAGVSQTPSNKVTEKGKYVELRCDPISGHTALYWYRQSLGQGPEFLIYFQGTGAADDSGLPNDRFFAVRPEGSVSTLKIQRTERGDSAVYLCASSPTLEQYFGPGTRLTVT.

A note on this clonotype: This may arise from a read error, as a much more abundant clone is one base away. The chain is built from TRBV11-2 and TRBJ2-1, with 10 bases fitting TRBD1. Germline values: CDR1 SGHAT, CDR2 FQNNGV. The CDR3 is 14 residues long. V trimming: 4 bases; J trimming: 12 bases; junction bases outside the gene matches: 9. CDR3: CASSWLGRDRGQFF. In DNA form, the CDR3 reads TGTGCCAGCAGCTGGCTGGGACGGGACAGGGGGCAGTTCTTC. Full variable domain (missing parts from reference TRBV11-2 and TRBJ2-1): EAGVAQSPRYKIIEKRQSVAFWCNPISGHATLYWYQQILGQGPKLLIQFQNNGVVDDSQLPKDRFSAERLKGVDSTLKIQPAKLEDSAVYLCASSWLGRDRGQFFGPGTRLTVL.

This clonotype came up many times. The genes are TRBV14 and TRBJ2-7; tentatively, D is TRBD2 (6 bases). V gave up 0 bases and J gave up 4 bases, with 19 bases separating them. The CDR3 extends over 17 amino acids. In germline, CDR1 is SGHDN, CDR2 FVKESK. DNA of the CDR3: TGTGCCAGCAGCCAAGATTCGAGGGCGGGATGGCTGTACGAGCAGTACTTC. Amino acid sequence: CASSQDSRAGWLYEQYF. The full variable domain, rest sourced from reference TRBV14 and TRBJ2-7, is EAGVTQFPSHSVIEKGQTVTLRCDPISGHDNLYWYRRVMGKEIKFLLHFVKESKQDESGMPNNRFLAERTGGTYSTLKVQPAELEDSGVYFCASSQDSRAGWLYEQYFGPGTRLTVT.

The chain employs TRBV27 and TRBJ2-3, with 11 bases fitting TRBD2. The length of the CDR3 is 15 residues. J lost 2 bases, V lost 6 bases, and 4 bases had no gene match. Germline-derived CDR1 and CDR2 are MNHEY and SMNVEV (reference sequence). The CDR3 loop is CASRATSGATDTQYF. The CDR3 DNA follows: TGTGCCAGCAGGGCGACTAGCGGGGCCACAGATACGCAGTATTTT.

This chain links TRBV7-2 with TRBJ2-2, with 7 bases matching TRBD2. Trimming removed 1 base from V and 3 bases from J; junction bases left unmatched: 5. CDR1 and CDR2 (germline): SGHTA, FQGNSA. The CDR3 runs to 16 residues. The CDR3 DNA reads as TGTGCCAGCAGCTTAGTAGCAGCGGGACACACCGGGGAGCTGTTTTTT. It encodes CASSLVAAGHTGELFF.

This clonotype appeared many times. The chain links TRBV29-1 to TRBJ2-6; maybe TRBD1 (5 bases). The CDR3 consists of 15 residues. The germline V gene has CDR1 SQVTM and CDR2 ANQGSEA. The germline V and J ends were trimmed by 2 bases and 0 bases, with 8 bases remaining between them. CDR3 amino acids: CSVEPDSSGANVLTF. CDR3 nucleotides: TGCAGCGTTGAACCAGACAGCTCTGGGGCCAACGTCCTGACTTTC.